The 22 T cell receptor beta chains in this list originate from one sample, sequenced in a study of molecular identifiers for immune sequencing clone quantification. Each CDR3 protein is one row after TCRdb ran MiXCR on the PCR reads. The sample lists under 800,000 distinct CDR3 sequences, around 25% occurring once. What was sequenced was naive CD8+ T cells from blood, with Jurkat cell RNA spiked in. Indicated subset: FACS-sorted CD8+CD4-CCR7+CD45RA+ naive T cells. The receptors were gathered from a human donor in good health. Some libraries in this study had Jurkat cell RNA spiked in.

This clonotype was picked up many times. The chain employs TRBV19 and TRBJ1-6, with 7 positions matching TRBD1. Germline trimming cut 10 bases from V and 7 bases from J; bases unmatched to any gene: 7. Germline CDR1 reads LNHDA; CDR2 reads SQIVND (reference sequence). CDR3 length: 13 residues. The CDR3 is CATAGTANSPLHF. The CDR3, as DNA: TGTGCCACCGCCGGGACAGCAAATTCACCCCTCCACTTT.

The J gene is TRBJ2-3, the V gene TRBV4-3; either TRBD1 or TRBD2 may fit D (5 bases each). V lost 3 bases and J 0 bases, leaving 10 bases between the germline ends. This CDR3 region has 15 residues. In germline, CDR1 is LGHNA, CDR2 YSLEER. The CDR3 region is CASSHDRDSTDTQYF. CDR3 DNA sequence: TGCGCCAGCAGCCATGATCGGGACAGCACAGATACGCAGTATTTT.

For this clonotype: Germline and junction disagree at one end, which may indicate a read error. This sequence joins TRBV4-3 and TRBJ2-1; 7 bases are a match to TRBD2. CDR1 LGHNA and CDR2 YSLEER come from the germline V gene. The CDR3 runs 17 residues. This CDR3 is CASSQDLRLAWGNAQFF. The CDR3 DNA is TGCGCCAGCAGCCAAGATTTACGACTAGCCTGGGGCAATGCGCAGTTCTTC.

In this sample, this clonotype turned up many times. The chain carries TRBV20-1 and TRBJ2-3, with TRBD1 identical over 8 bases. Germline V gene lookup returns CDR1 DFQATT and CDR2 SNEGSKA (reference sequence). The junction had 9 bases not matched to a gene; V was cut back by 5 bases and J by 2 bases. This CDR3 is built from 15 residues. CDR3 nucleotide sequence: TGCAGTGCTTCACAGACAGGGGACTTCACAGATACGCAGTATTTT. The encoded protein is CSASQTGDFTDTQYF.

This clonotype was seen at least ten times. In nucleotides, the CDR3 is TGCGCCAGCAGCCAAGAGGCAGATACGCAGTATTTT. It translates to CASSQEADTQYF. The V call is TRBV4-1, the J call TRBJ2-3, with D unclear. Trimming shortened V by 0 bases and J by 4 bases, and 2 bases separated the two germline ends. CDR1 MGHRA and CDR2 YSYEKL come from the germline V gene. This CDR3 spans 12 amino acids.

The rearrangement links TRBV19 to TRBJ2-1; D is unclear. The CDR3 covers 12 residues. Trimming took 5 bases from V and 6 from J, leaving 8 bases between them. Per the germline V gene, CDR1 is LNHDA and CDR2 is SQIVND (reference sequence). The CDR3 loop reads CASSPTANEQFF. The CDR3 nucleotides read TGTGCCAGTAGTCCAACCGCCAATGAGCAGTTCTTC.

A word on this clonotype: Germline is not matched at one junction end, which may reflect a read error. V usage is TRBV4-3 and J usage is TRBJ1-1, with D unresolved. The V gene's germline CDR1 is LGHNA and CDR2 YSLEER. The CDR3 sequence is 14 residues long. CDR3 coding DNA: TGCGCCAGCCGCCAAGATTTACAGAACCCTGCAGCTTTCTTT. The encoded protein is CASRQDLQNPAAFF.

This clonotype was recorded a few times. The germline gene is not matched at one end of the junction; a read error may be the cause. The chain employs TRBV7-2 and TRBJ2-3; D possibly corresponds to TRBD2 (6 bases). The germline V gene has CDR1 SGHTA and CDR2 FQGNSA. This CDR3 is built from 17 residues. CDR3 bases: TGTGCCAGCAGCTTAAGGGCCGGGACTCTCGCTACAGGTACGCAGTATTTT. As protein: CASSLRAGTLATGTQYF.

This clonotype has only a few counts. The V gene is TRBV10-3, the J gene TRBJ2-7, with unresolved D. V dropped 3 bases and J dropped 0 bases, with 12 bases sitting between them. This CDR3 comprises 15 residues. Per germline, CDR1 ENHRY and CDR2 SYGVKD. The CDR3 region has the DNA TGTGCCATCAGTGACTCACCCGCTAGCTCCTACGAGCAGTACTTC. Protein product: CAISDSPASSYEQYF.

This clonotype was counted at least ten times. This chain uses TRBV28 with TRBJ1-1; D remains unclear. Germline V CDR1 and CDR2: MDHEN, SYDVKM. The germline V and J ends were trimmed by 6 bases and 1 base, with 12 bases remaining between them. This CDR3 is built from 14 residues. The CDR3, as DNA: TGTGCCAGCAGCTTAGACCGGCAGAACACTGAAGCTTTCTTT. Translated, it gives CASSLDRQNTEAFF.

Concerning this clonotype: A much larger clone sits a single nucleotide away, making a read error possible. The chain joins TRBV6-1 to TRBJ2-3; D call uncertain. The CDR3 is made up of 15 amino acids. Germline loops: CDR1 MNHNS, CDR2 SASEGT. The CDR3 sequence: CASSPVSANTDTLYF. As DNA, the CDR3 is TGTGCCAGCAGCCCGGTTTCAGCAAACACAGATACGCTGTATTTT.

The CDR3 DNA follows: TGCAGTGCTAAACCGACAGGGCTCGCCTACAATGAGCAGTTCTTC. Translated: CSAKPTGLAYNEQFF. V and J are TRBV20-1 and TRBJ2-1, with 7 bases aligning to TRBD1. CDR3 length: 15 amino acids. CDR1 and CDR2 (germline): DFQATT, SNEGSKA (reference sequence). Trimming removed 4 bases from V and 2 bases from J; junction bases left unmatched: 8.

The chain carries TRBV4-3 and TRBJ1-1; D is possibly TRBD1 (6 bases). Per germline, CDR1 LGHNA and CDR2 YSLEER. The germline V and J ends were trimmed by 4 bases and 2 bases, with 11 bases remaining between them. The CDR3 is 14 amino acids. DNA for the CDR3: TGCGCCAGCAGCCCTCTGGACAGAAACACTGAAGCTTTCTTT. Its translation: CASSPLDRNTEAFF.

This clonotype was observed a few times. The chain uses TRBV29-1 and TRBJ2-7, with 9 nucleotides matching TRBD1. Germline lookup yields CDR1 SQVTM and CDR2 ANQGSEA. The CDR3 runs to 14 residues. Trimming took 6 bases from V and 4 from J; bases not matched to a gene: 10. The CDR3 reads CSVGDRANWYEQYF. In DNA, the CDR3 is TGCAGCGTCGGGGACAGGGCGAATTGGTACGAGCAGTACTTC.

The J gene is TRBJ2-7, the V gene TRBV27; possibly TRBD1 for D (6 bases). The V and J ends lost 5 bases and 2 bases respectively, with 10 bases between them. This CDR3 region has 13 residues. The germline CDR1 and CDR2 sequences are MNHEY and SMNVEV (reference sequence). CDR3 sequence reads: CASSRGSPYEQYF. CDR3 nucleotides: TGTGCCAGCAGTAGGGGGAGCCCCTACGAGCAGTACTTC.

This clonotype was seen at least ten times. This chain uses TRBV7-8 with TRBJ2-3; D remains unclear. This CDR3 is 15 amino acids long. V was cut by 5 bases and J by 0 bases, with 12 bases left in between. Germline CDR1 and CDR2: SGHVS and FQNEAQ. The CDR3 sequence is CASSRRPASTDTQYF. The CDR3, as DNA: TGTGCCAGCAGCCGACGACCGGCGAGCACAGATACGCAGTATTTT.

This clonotype was seen ten or more times. This rearrangement joins TRBV5-4 to TRBJ1-3, with TRBD1 as a possible D gene (5 bases). V was shortened by 4 bases and J by 6 bases, with 20 bases between the two germline ends. This CDR3 region has 16 residues. Germline CDR1 SGHNT, CDR2 YYREEE (reference sequence). The CDR3 coding sequence is TGTGCCAGCAGCCGGGGGGTCAAGGCCCCATTAAACACCATATATTTT. It specifies CASSRGVKAPLNTIYF.

This clonotype appeared many times. The chain links TRBV7-2 to TRBJ1-2; the D gene is possibly TRBD1 (5 bases). The CDR3 length is 15 residues. Trimming took 1 base from V and 2 from J, leaving 11 bases between them. CDR1 SGHTA and CDR2 FQGNSA come from the germline V gene. The CDR3 region has the DNA TGTGCCAGCAGCTTAGAGGGGACGAGGAACTATGGCTACACCTTC. Translation: CASSLEGTRNYGYTF.

The V call is TRBV12-3 or TRBV12-4, the J call TRBJ2-2, with 9 bases fitting TRBD2. V lost 6 bases and J lost 6; bases outside the gene matches: 14. The CDR3 spans 17 residues. Here the CDR3 reads CASRGRLAAMGPGELFF. In DNA, the CDR3 is TGTGCCAGCAGGGGACGACTAGCGGCTATGGGACCCGGGGAGCTGTTTTTT.

The chain is built from TRBV7-9 and TRBJ2-7; 7 nucleotides line up with TRBD1. V dropped 5 bases and J dropped 6; count of bases not matched to a gene: 7. Germline CDR1 and CDR2: SEHNR and FQNEAQ (reference sequence). This CDR3 comprises 13 residues. The CDR3 sequence is CASSTGTVSEQYF. The CDR3 coding sequence is TGTGCCAGCAGCACCGGGACAGTTTCCGAGCAGTACTTC.

This chain connects TRBV9 to TRBJ2-2; TRBD1 might be the D (5 bases). Germline lookup yields CDR1 SGDLS and CDR2 YYNGEE. The CDR3 runs 14 residues. V gave up 1 base and J gave up 3 bases, with 7 bases separating them. The CDR3 DNA sequence: TGTGCCAGCAGCGTATCAGGGTACACCGGGGAGCTGTTTTTT. This sequence encodes CASSVSGYTGELFF. Full variable domain (missing parts from reference TRBV9 and TRBJ2-2): DSGVTQTPKHLITATGQRVTLRCSPRSGDLSVYWYQQSLDQGLQFLIQYYNGEERAKGNILERFSAQQFPDLHSELNLSSLELGDSALYFCASSVSGYTGELFFGEGSRLTVL.

This clonotype was counted at least ten times. The rearrangement joins TRBV30 to TRBJ1-1, with a possible D match to TRBD1 (5 bases). The germline gives CDR1 GTSNPN, CDR2 SVGIG (reference sequence). This CDR3 contains 14 residues. Trimming removed 5 bases from V and 3 bases from J, with 16 bases in between. For the CDR3, the DNA is TGTGCCTGGGAACCGTTCCTAGGGGACACTGAAGCTTTCTTT. Its translation is CAWEPFLGDTEAFF.